Shown below are 6 T cell receptor beta chains from a single sample sequenced in a study of shared clonotypes between healthy human individuals. This table comes from immunoSEQ multiplex PCR, and its TCRdb copy is limited to in-frame clones, with some not included. The table shows some 2,500,000 clones, with just under 95% occurring only once. What was sequenced was naive CD4+ T cells from PBMCs. The subset was: CD45RA+ positively selected. These TCRs come from a man between 18 and 35 years old in good health. Some clones in this sample may be carry-over from other donors' samples.

V gene TRBV7-2 combines with J gene TRBJ1-1; D is unresolved. This CDR3 has 15 residues. Germline lookup yields CDR1 SGHTA and CDR2 FQGNSA. The ends were cut back, 1 base at V and 0 bases at J, with 9 bases in the middle. The CDR3 DNA is TGTGCCAGCAGCTTAGGGATCAGACTGAACACTGAAGCTTTCTTT. It encodes CASSLGIRLNTEAFF.

The CDR3 here is CASSLSGGPNPLEKGYTF. The CDR3 coding sequence is TGTGCCAGCAGTTTATCGGGGGGACCTAACCCCCTCGAGAAGGGCTACACCTTC. This rearrangement joins TRBV28 to TRBJ1-2; the D gene is possibly TRBD1 (5 bases). V was clipped by 1 base and J by 8 bases, with 26 bases between them. CDR3 length: 18 residues. Germline loops: CDR1 MDHEN, CDR2 SYDVKM.

This clone occurred once. V is TRBV30 and J is TRBJ2-7, with D possibly TRBD1 on 6 matching bases. V was trimmed by 3 bases and J by 2 bases, leaving 8 bases between them. The CDR3 is made up of 12 amino acids. Germline V gene sequence: CDR1 GTSNPN, CDR2 SVGIG (reference sequence). Written as DNA, the CDR3 is TGTGCCTGGAGGGGACAAACCTACGAGCAGTACTTC. This codes for CAWRGQTYEQYF.

This chain links TRBV5-1 with TRBJ2-7, with D possibly being TRBD1 (5 bases). The germline V gene has CDR1 SGHRS and CDR2 YFSETQ. Trimming left V 1 base short and J 6 bases short, with 11 bases between. This CDR3 comprises 13 residues. The CDR3 DNA is TGCGCCAGCAGCTTGATTCAGGGTCCCGAGCAGTACTTC. This codes for CASSLIQGPEQYF.

In regard to this clone: Other nucleotide sequences in the sample specify the same CDR3. The chain carries TRBV5-1 and TRBJ2-1; tentative D call: TRBD2 (6 bases). V gave up 0 bases and J gave up 0 bases, with 10 bases separating them. This CDR3 spans 16 amino acids. CDR1 is SGHRS, CDR2 YFSETQ, per germline. CDR3 bases: TGCGCCAGCAGCTTGGGAGCGGGTGGCTCCTACAATGAGCAGTTCTTC. Translated, it gives CASSLGAGGSYNEQFF.

V gene TRBV5-1 combines with J gene TRBJ1-1; D call uncertain. CDR1 and CDR2 (germline): SGHRS, YFSETQ. The V end lost 4 bases, the J end lost 1 base, and 11 bases lay between the germline ends. The CDR3 contains 14 residues. In nucleotides, the CDR3 is TGCGCCAGCAGCCTACCCCTTGGGAACACTGAAGCTTTCTTT. Protein product: CASSLPLGNTEAFF.